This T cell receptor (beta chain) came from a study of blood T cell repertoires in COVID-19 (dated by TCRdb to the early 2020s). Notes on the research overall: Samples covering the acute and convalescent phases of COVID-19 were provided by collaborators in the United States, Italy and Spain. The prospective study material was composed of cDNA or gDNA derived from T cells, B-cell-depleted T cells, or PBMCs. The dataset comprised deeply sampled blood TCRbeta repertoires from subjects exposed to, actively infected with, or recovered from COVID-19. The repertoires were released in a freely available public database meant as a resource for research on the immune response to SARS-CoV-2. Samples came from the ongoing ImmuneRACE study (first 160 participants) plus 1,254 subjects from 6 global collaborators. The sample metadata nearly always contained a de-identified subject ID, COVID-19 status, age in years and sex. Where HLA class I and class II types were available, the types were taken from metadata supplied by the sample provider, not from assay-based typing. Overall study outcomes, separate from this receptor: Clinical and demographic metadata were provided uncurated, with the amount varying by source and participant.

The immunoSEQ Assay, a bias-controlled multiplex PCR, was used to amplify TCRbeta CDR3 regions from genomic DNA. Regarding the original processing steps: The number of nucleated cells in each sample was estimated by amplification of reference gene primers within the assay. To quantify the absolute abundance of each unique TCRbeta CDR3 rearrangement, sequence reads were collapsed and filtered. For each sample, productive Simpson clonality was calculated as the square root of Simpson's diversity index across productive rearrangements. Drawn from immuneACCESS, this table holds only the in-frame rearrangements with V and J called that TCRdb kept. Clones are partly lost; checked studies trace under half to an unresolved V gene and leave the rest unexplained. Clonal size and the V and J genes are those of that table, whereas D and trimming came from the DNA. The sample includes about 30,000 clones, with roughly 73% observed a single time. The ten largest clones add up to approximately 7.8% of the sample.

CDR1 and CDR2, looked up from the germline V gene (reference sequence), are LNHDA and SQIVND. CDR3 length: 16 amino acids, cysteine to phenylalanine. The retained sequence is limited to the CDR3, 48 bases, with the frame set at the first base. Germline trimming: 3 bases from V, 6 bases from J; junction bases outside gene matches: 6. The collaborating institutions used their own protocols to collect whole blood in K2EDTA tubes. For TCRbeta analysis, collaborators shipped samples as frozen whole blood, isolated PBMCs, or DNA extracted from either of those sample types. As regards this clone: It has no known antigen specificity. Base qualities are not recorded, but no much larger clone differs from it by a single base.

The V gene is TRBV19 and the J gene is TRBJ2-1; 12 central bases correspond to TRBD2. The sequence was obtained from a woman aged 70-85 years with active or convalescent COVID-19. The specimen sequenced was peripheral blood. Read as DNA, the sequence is TGTGCCAGTAGTATCCCTAGCGGGAGGGCCCGCAATGAGCAGTTCTTC. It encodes CASSIPSGRARNEQFF. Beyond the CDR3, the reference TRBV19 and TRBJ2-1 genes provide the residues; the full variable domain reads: DGGITQSPKYLFRKEGQNVTLSCEQNLNHDAMYWYRQDPGQGLRLIYYSQIVNDFQKGDIAEGYSVSREKKESFPLTVTSAQKNPTAFYLCASSIPSGRARNEQFFGPGTRLTVL.